This T cell receptor beta chain was recorded in a study of post-analysis software for immune sequencing data. Study at large: Recorded disease courses covered relapsing-remitting, secondary progressive and progressive-relapsing multiple sclerosis. Some patients had no subtype annotation.

CDR1 is MDHEN, CDR2 SYDVKM, per germline. J lost 4 bases, V lost 6 bases, and 19 bases had no gene match. CDR3 size: 18 residues. A note on this clonotype: Its specificity is unknown.

TCR beta libraries were prepared from cDNA with unique molecular identifiers. Input populations of about 0.85 to 11 million T cells gave rise to 500,000 or so cDNA molecules. MiXCR was run by TCRdb on the PCR reads, yielding one entry per CDR3 protein. Here the sample spans about 260,000 distinct CDR3 sequences, just over 35% being singletons. Overall study findings and caveats: About 5 TRBV segments (TRBV5-6, TRBV5-1 and TRBV20-1 among them) occurred more frequently in patients than in controls. Samples prepared in the same batch strongly co-clustered by F measure. Normalized Chao1 diversity in multiple sclerosis patients fell significantly below that of controls.

This receptor was taken from a girl aged 5-17 years with multiple sclerosis. The rearrangement uses TRBV28 and TRBJ2-3; 7 nucleotides agree with TRBD2. Sequencing used blood. The CDR3 is CASSIPISQGRGADTQYF. The DNA of the CDR3 is TGTGCCAGCAGCATCCCCATCTCTCAAGGACGGGGGGCAGATACGCAGTATTTT.